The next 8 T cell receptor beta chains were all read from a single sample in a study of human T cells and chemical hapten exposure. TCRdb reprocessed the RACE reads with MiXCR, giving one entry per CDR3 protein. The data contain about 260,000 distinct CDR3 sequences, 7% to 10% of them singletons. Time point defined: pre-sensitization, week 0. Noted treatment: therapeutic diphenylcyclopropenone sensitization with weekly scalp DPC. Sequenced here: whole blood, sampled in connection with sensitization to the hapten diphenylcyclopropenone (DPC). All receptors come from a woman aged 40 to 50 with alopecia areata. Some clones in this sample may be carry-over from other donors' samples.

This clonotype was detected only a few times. The CDR3 nucleotides read TGTGCCAGCAATTTAATTAGGACTAGCGGAACAGATACGCAGTATTTT. It yields the protein CASNLIRTSGTDTQYF. J is TRBJ2-3 and V is TRBV2; 10 bases are a match to TRBD2. This CDR3 is built from 16 residues. V gave up 7 bases and J gave up 3 bases; unmatched junction bases: 10. Germline CDR1 and CDR2: SNHLY and FYNNEI. The whole variable domain, filled in from reference TRBV2 and TRBJ2-3, reads EPEVTQTPSHQVTQMGQEVILRCVPISNHLYFYWYRQILGQKVEFLVSFYNNEISEKSEIFDDQFSVERPDGSNFTLKIRSTKLEDSAMYFCASNLIRTSGTDTQYFGPGTRLTVL.

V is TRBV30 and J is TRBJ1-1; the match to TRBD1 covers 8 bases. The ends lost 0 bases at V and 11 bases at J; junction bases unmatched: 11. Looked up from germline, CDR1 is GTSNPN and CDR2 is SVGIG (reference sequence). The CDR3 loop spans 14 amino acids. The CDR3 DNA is TGTGCCTGGAGTGTAGCAGGGGGCCCAGCCGAGGCTTTCTTT. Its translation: CAWSVAGGPAEAFF.

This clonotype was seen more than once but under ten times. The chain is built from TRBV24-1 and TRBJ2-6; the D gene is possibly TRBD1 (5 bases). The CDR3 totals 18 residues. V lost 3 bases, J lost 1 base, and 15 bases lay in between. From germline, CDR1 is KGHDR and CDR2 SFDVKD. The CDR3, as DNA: TGTGCCACCAGTGATAATCAGGGCCCCATATCTGGGGCCAACGTCCTGACTTTC. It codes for CATSDNQGPISGANVLTF.

The CDR3: CSARASGNQPQHF. In DNA form, the CDR3 reads TGCAGTGCTAGAGCCTCGGGCAATCAGCCCCAGCATTTT. The J gene is TRBJ1-5, the V gene TRBV20-1; D not resolved. Germline CDR1 is DFQATT and CDR2 is SNEGSKA (reference sequence). The CDR3 spans 13 residues. V shed 1 base and J shed 2 bases, with 6 bases lying between them.

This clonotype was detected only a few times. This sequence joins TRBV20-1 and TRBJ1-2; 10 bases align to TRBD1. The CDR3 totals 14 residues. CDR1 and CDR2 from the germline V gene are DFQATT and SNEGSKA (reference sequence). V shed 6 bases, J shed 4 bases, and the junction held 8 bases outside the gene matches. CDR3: CSALRTGGGYGYTF. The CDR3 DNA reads TGCAGTGCCCTCCGGACAGGGGGTGGCTATGGCTACACCTTC.

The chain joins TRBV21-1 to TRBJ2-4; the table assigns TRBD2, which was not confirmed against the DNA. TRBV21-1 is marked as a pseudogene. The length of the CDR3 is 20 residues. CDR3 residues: CASLQTGREGIPPLQNIQYF. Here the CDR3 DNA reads TGTGCCAGTCTCCAGACGGGGCGGGAGGGGATACCTCCGCTCCAAAACATTCAGTACTTC.

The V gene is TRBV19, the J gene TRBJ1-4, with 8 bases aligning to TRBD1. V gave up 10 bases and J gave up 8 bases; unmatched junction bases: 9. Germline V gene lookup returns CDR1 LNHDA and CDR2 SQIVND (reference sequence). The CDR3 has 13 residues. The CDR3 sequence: CATRGTGEEKLFF. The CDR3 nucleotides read TGTGCCACCCGCGGGACAGGCGAGGAAAAACTGTTTTTT.

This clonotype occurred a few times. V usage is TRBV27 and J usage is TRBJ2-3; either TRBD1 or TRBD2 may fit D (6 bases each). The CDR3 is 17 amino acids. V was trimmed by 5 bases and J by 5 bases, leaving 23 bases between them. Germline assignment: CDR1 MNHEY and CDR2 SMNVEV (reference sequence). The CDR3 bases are TGTGCCAGCAGTCCCTCCCGGGACTCCTGGGGGCAAGATACGCAGTATTTT. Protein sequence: CASSPSRDSWGQDTQYF.